This T cell receptor beta chain was sequenced during a study of regulatory T cells in long-lasting Graves disease. TCR beta libraries were built with iRepertoire HTBI primers and Arm-PCR of CDR3 regions. TCRdb reanalysed the multiplex PCR reads using MiXCR and keeps one entry per CDR3 protein. The sample contains around 400,000 distinct CDR3 sequences, roughly a sixth of which appear only once. Trimming left V 7 bases short and J 2 bases short, with 17 bases between. CDR1 and CDR2 (germline): LNHDA, SQIVND (reference sequence). There are 15 residues in the CDR3. The time point here: newly diagnosed GD, antithyroid drugs for less than 3 months. RNA isolated from PBMCs was used to make the TCR library.

The clonotype comes from a female donor with Graves disease. The sequencing used peripheral blood mononuclear cells (PBMCs), collected at new diagnosis, from a patient treated with antithyroid drugs. This chain links TRBV19 with TRBJ2-5; D not certain. The CDR3 spells CASTTSAGIQETQYF. The CDR3 DNA follows: TGTGCCAGTACCACCTCCGCAGGTATACAAGAGACCCAGTACTTC.